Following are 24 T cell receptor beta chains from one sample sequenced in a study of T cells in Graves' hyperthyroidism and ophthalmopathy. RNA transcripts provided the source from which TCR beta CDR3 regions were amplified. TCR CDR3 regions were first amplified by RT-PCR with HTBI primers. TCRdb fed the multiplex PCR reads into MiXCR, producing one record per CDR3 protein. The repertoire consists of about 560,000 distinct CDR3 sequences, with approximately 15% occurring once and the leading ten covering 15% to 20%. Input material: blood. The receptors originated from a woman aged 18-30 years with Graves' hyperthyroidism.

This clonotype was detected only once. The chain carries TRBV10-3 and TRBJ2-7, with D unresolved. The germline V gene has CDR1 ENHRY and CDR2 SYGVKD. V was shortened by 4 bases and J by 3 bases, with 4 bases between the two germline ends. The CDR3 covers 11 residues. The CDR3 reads CAISGFYEQYF. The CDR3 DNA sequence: TGTGCCATCAGTGGGTTCTACGAGCAGTACTTC.

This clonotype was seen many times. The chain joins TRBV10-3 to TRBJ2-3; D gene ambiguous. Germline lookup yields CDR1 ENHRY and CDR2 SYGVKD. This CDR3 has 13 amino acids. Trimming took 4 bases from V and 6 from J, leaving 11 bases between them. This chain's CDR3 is CAISAGWIDTQYF. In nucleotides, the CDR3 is TGTGCCATCAGTGCCGGGTGGATTGATACGCAGTATTTT.

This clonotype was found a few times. In DNA, the CDR3 is TGCAGTGCTCCGGACAGGGCCAAAACTAATGAAAAACTGTTTTTT. Its protein product is CSAPDRAKTNEKLFF. The chain couples TRBV20-1 to TRBJ1-4, with 8 nucleotides matching TRBD1. J gave up 1 base and V 5 bases, and 6 bases lay outside the gene matches. From germline, CDR1 is DFQATT and CDR2 SNEGSKA (reference sequence). The CDR3 loop spans 15 amino acids.

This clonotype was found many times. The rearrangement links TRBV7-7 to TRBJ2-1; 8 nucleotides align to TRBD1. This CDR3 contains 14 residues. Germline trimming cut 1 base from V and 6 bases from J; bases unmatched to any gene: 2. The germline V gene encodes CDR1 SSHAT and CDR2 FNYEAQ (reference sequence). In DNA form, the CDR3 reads TGTGCCAGCAGCTTAGGCGGACAGGGCAATGAGCAGTTCTTC. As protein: CASSLGGQGNEQFF.

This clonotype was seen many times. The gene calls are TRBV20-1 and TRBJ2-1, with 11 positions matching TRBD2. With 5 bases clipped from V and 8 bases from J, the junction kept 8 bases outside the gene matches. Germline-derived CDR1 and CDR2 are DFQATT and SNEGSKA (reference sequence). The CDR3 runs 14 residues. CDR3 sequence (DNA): TGCAGTGCTGGTAGCGGGGGGGCTGGAGATGAGCAGTTCTTC. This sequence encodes CSAGSGGAGDEQFF.

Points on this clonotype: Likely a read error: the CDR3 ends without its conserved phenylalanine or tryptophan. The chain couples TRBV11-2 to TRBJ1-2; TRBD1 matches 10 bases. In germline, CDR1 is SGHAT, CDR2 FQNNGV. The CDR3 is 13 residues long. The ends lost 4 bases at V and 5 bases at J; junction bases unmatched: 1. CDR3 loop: CASSWDRGYGYTL. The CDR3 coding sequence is TGTGCCAGCAGCTGGGACAGGGGATATGGCTACACCCTC.

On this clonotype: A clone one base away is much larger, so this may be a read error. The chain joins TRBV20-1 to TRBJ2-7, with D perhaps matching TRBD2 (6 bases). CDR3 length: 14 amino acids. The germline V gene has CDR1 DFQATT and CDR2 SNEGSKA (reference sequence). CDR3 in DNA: TGCAGTGCTACTTCCGGGAGTTTCTTCTACGAGCGGTACTTC. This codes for CSATSGSFFYERYF.

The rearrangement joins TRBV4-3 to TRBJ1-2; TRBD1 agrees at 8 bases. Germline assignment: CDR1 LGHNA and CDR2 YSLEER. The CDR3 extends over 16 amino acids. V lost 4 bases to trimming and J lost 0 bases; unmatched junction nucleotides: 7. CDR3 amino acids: CASSPDRATSNYGYTF. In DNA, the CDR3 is TGCGCCAGCAGCCCGGACAGGGCCACGTCTAACTATGGCTACACCTTC.

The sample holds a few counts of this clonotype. The CDR3 DNA is TGTGCCAGCAGCCAAGATAGAGCTTTCTTT. It yields the protein CASSQDRAFF. The genes are TRBV14 and TRBJ1-1; D is ambiguous. V lost 0 bases, J lost 10 bases, and 3 bases lay in between. The CDR3 consists of 10 residues. Germline CDR1 reads SGHDN; CDR2 reads FVKESK.

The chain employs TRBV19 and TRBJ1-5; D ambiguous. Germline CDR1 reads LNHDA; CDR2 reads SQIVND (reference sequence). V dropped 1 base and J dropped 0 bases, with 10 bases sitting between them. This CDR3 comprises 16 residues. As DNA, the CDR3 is TGTGCCAGTAGTATAGTTAGCAGTCATAGCAATCAGCCCCAGCATTTT. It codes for CASSIVSSHSNQPQHF.

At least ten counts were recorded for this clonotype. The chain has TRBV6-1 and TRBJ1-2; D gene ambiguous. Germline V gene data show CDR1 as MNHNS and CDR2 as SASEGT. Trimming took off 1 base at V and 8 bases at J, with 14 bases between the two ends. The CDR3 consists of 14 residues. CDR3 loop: CASSEVPGIWGYTF. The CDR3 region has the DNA TGTGCCAGCAGTGAAGTGCCGGGAATTTGGGGCTACACCTTC.

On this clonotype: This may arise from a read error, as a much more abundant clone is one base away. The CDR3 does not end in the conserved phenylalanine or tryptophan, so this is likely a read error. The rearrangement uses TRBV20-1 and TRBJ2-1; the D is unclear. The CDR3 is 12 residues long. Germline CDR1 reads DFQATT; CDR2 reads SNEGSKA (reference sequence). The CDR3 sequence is CSVDRQYNEQFL. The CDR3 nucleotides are TGCAGCGTTGATCGCCAGTACAATGAGCAGTTCCTC.

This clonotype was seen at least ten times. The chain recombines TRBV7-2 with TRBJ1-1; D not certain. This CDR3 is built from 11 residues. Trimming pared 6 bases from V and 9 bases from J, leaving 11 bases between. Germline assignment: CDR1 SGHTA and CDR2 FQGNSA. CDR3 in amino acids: CASRLRQKAFF. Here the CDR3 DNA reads TGTGCCAGCAGGCTCCGCCAAAAAGCTTTCTTT.

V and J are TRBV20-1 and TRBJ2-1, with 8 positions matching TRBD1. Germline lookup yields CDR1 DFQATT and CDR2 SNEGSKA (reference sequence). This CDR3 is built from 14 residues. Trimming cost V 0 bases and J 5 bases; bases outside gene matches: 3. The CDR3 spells CSARDSGGHNEQFF. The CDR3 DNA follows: TGCAGTGCTAGAGACTCAGGGGGCCACAATGAGCAGTTCTTC.

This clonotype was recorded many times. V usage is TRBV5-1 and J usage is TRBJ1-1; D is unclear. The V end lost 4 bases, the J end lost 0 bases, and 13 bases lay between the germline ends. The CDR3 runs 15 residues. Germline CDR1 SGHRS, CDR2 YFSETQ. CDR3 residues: CASSVAGLMNTEAFF. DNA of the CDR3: TGCGCCAGCAGCGTGGCAGGATTAATGAACACTGAAGCTTTCTTT.

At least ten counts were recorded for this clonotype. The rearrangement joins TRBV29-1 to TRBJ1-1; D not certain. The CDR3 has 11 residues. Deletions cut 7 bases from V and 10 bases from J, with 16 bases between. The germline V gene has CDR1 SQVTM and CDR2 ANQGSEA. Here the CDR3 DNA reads TGCAGCGGTCGGACGGCCGGTGGAGCTTTCTTT. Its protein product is CSGRTAGGAFF. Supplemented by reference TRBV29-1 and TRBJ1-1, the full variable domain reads SAVISQKPSRDICQRGTSLTIQCQVDSQVTMMFWYRQQPGQSLTLIATANQGSEATYESGFVIDKFPISRPNLTFSTLTVSNMSPEDSSIYLCSGRTAGGAFFGQGTRLTVV.

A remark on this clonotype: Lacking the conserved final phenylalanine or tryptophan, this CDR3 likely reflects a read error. The CDR3 DNA follows: TGTGCCTCGAACCGGGCGGATTCACCCCTCCACCTT. Translation gives CASNRADSPLHL. The V call is TRBV6-1, the J call TRBJ1-6; D gene ambiguous. CDR3 length equals 12 residues. Deletions cut 11 bases from V and 8 bases from J, with 13 bases between. Germline V lookup: CDR1 MNHNS, CDR2 SASEGT.

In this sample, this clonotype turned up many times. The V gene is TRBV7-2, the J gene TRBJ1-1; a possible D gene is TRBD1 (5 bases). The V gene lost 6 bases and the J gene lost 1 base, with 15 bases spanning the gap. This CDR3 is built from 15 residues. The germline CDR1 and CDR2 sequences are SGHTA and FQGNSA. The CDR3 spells CASRELGTANTEAFF. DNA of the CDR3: TGTGCCAGCAGGGAATTAGGGACGGCGAACACTGAAGCTTTCTTT.

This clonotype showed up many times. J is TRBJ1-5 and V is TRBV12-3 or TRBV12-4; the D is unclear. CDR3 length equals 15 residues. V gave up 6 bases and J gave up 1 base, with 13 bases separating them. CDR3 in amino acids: CASSPEVTSNQPQHF. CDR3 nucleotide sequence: TGTGCCAGCAGCCCGGAGGTTACGAGCAATCAGCCCCAGCATTTT.

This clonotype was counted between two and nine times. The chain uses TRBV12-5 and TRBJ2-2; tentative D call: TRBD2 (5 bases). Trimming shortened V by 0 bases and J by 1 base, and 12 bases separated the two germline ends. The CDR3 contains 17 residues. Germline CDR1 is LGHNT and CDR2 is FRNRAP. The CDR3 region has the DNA TGTGCTAGTGGTTTGGTACTAGGGAGAATGAACACCGGGGAGCTGTTTTTT. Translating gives CASGLVLGRMNTGELFF. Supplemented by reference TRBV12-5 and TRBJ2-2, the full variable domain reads DARVTQTPRHKVTEMGQEVTMRCQPILGHNTVFWYRQTMMQGLELLAYFRNRAPLDDSGMPKDRFSAEMPDATLATLKIQPSEPRDSAVYFCASGLVLGRMNTGELFFGEGSRLTVL.

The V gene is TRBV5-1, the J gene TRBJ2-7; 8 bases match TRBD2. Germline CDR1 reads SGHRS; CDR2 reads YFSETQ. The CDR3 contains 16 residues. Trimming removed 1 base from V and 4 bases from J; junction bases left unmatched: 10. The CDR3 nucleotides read TGCGCCAGCAGCTTGCATGGCGGGGGGCGGGGGTACGAGCAGTACTTC. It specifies CASSLHGGGRGYEQYF.

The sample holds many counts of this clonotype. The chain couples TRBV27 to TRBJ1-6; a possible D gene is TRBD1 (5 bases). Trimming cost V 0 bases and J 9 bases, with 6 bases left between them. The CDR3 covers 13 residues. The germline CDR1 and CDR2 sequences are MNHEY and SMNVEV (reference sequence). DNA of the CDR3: TGTGCCAGCAGTTTATCGGGGGTTTCACCCCTCCACTTT. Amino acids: CASSLSGVSPLHF.

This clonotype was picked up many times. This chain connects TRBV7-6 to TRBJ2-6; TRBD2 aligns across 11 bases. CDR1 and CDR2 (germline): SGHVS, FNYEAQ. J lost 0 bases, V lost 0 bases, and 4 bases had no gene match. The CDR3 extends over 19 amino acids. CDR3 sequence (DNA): TGTGCCAGCAGCTTAGCGCCTAGCGGGGGGATCTCTGGGGCCAACGTCCTGACTTTC. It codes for CASSLAPSGGISGANVLTF. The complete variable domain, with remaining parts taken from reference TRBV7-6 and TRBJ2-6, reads GAGVSQSPRYKVTKRGQDVALRCDPISGHVSLYWYRQALGQGPEFLTYFNYEAQQDKSGLPNDRFSAERPEGSISTLTIQRTEQRDSAMYRCASSLAPSGGISGANVLTFGAGSRLTVL.

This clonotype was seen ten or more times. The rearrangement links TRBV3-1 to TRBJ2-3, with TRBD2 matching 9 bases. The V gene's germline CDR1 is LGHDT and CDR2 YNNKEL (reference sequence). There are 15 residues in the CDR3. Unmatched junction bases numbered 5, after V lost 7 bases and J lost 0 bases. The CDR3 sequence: CASTPTSGSTDTQYF. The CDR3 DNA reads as TGTGCCAGCACCCCGACTAGCGGAAGCACAGATACGCAGTATTTT.